The 14 T cell receptor beta chains presented below share a single source sample, sequenced in a study of beta chain features in type 1 diabetes (dated by TCRdb to between 2017 and 2018). Library prep was done by the immunoSEQ multiplex PCR assay. The entire isolated RNA was reverse transcribed using the High Capacity cDNA Reverse Transcription Kit, and thus expressed TCRB transcripts were sequenced. Drawn from immuneACCESS, this table holds only the in-frame rearrangements with V and J called that TCRdb kept. Clones are partly lost; checked studies trace under half to an unresolved V gene and leave the rest unexplained. This sample has roughly 140,000 clones in its table, and 40% to 55% of those were observed once. Under 0.5% of the sample comes from the top ten. Sequenced material: Tregs from blood. The meaning of the sample's cell subset or site label: regulatory CD4+ T cells. These receptors came from a man between 18 and 29 years old in good health.

This clone was detected once. The rearrangement links TRBV7-3 to TRBJ2-4; D is perhaps TRBD1 (6 bases). Trimming stripped 5 bases from V and 8 bases from J, with 16 bases between. Germline CDR1 and CDR2: SGHTA and FQGTGA. The CDR3 has 14 residues. In DNA, the CDR3 is TGTGCCAGCAGCCCACAGGGTTCTTTGGACATTCAGTACTTC. Its protein product is CASSPQGSLDIQYF. Supplemented by reference TRBV7-3 and TRBJ2-4, the full variable domain reads GAGVSQTPSNKVTEKGKYVELRCDPISGHTALYWYRQSLGQGPEFLIYFQGTGAADDSGLPNDRFFAVRPEGSVSTLKIQRTERGDSAVYLCASSPQGSLDIQYFGAGTRLSVL.

The chain employs TRBV18 and TRBJ2-5; 9 nucleotides match TRBD2. The germline gives CDR1 KGHSH, CDR2 LQKENI. V lost 2 bases to trimming and J lost 4 bases; unmatched junction nucleotides: 11. The length of the CDR3 is 17 residues. CDR3 residues: CASSPGFPSGDAETQYF. CDR3 sequence (DNA): TGTGCCAGCTCACCAGGTTTCCCTAGCGGGGATGCAGAGACCCAGTACTTC.

CDR3 in amino acids: CASSLRGGLGTQYF. The CDR3 coding sequence is TGTGCCAGCAGCCTCCGTGGGGGCCTAGGGACCCAGTACTTC. The genes are TRBV2 and TRBJ2-5; tentative D call: TRBD1 (6 bases). Germline CDR1 and CDR2: SNHLY and FYNNEI. Trimming took 6 bases from V and 7 from J, leaving 18 bases between them. This CDR3 has 14 residues.

The chain is built from TRBV15 and TRBJ1-2; D is ambiguous. Trimming took off 0 bases at V and 8 bases at J, with 13 bases between the two ends. The CDR3 runs to 14 residues. CDR1 and CDR2 (germline): LNHNV, YYDKDF (reference sequence). Written as DNA, the CDR3 is TGTGCCACCAGCAGAGATTCCCGGGATCGAGGCTACACCTTC. It encodes CATSRDSRDRGYTF.

This clone came up a few times. This chain uses TRBV6-6 with TRBJ2-7; TRBD2 might be the D (7 bases). Germline-derived CDR1 and CDR2 are MNHNY and SVGAGI (reference sequence). The CDR3 length is 15 residues. Trimming cost V 7 bases and J 2 bases, with 18 bases left between them. The chain's CDR3 is CASMGGRSPTYEQYF. CDR3 nucleotides: TGTGCCAGCATGGGGGGGCGGTCCCCCACCTACGAGCAGTACTTC.

This clone was picked up a small number of times. The V call is TRBV7-2, the J call TRBJ2-1; D is unclear. Deletions cut 5 bases from V and 7 bases from J, with 12 bases between. CDR3 length equals 13 residues. Germline CDR1 is SGHTA and CDR2 is FQGNSA. CDR3 sequence: CASSQSRLNEQFF. CDR3 in DNA: TGTGCCAGCAGCCAATCGCGTTTGAATGAGCAGTTCTTC.

The gene calls are TRBV15 and TRBJ2-2, with 7 bases aligning to TRBD1. V was clipped by 5 bases and J by 0 bases; unmatched bases: 6. Germline V gives CDR1 LNHNV, CDR2 YYDKDF (reference sequence). This CDR3 contains 16 residues. The CDR3 protein is CATSVGGQPNTGELFF. CDR3 in DNA: TGTGCCACCAGCGTAGGGGGACAGCCGAACACCGGGGAGCTGTTTTTT.

This clone turned up a few times. The chain couples TRBV5-4 to TRBJ2-1, with 7 bases matching TRBD1. Trimming at V came to 5 bases and at J to 2 bases, leaving 7 bases not matched to a gene. There are 15 residues in the CDR3. Germline CDR1 reads SGHNT; CDR2 reads YYREEE (reference sequence). CDR3 amino acids: CASSSNRGPYNEQFF. The CDR3 DNA reads as TGTGCCAGCAGTTCAAACAGGGGCCCCTACAATGAGCAGTTCTTC.

In this sample, this clone turned up a few times. The gene calls are TRBV6-5 and TRBJ2-1, with a tentative D call TRBD2 (7 bases). Germline V lookup: CDR1 MNHEY, CDR2 SVGAGI. V lost 4 bases and J lost 10, with 14 bases in between. The CDR3 runs to 13 residues. The CDR3: CASSWGGPREQFF. The CDR3 DNA is TGTGCCAGCAGTTGGGGGGGCCCCAGGGAGCAGTTCTTC.

The chain carries TRBV6-6 and TRBJ1-1; no clear D. From germline, CDR1 is MNHNY and CDR2 SVGAGI (reference sequence). Deletions cut 7 bases from V and 4 bases from J, with 16 bases between. The CDR3 is made up of 14 amino acids. CDR3 nucleotide sequence: TGTGCCAGCACCCCACAGAGTTTTCGCACTGAAGCTTTCTTT. Its translation: CASTPQSFRTEAFF.

This clone was observed a few times. The chain has TRBV2 and TRBJ2-6, with D perhaps TRBD2 (5 bases). The CDR3 is 18 amino acids. The V end was cut by 6 bases, the J end by 2 bases, with 20 bases between. The V gene's germline CDR1 is SNHLY and CDR2 FYNNEI. CDR3 DNA sequence: TGTGCCAGCAGCTCAAATAGGGATGGGAGCGCTGGGGCCAACGTCCTGACTTTC. Translation gives CASSSNRDGSAGANVLTF. Supplemented by reference TRBV2 and TRBJ2-6, the full variable domain reads EPEVTQTPSHQVTQMGQEVILRCVPISNHLYFYWYRQILGQKVEFLVSFYNNEISEKSEIFDDQFSVERPDGSNFTLKIRSTKLEDSAMYFCASSSNRDGSAGANVLTFGAGSRLTVL.

This clone came up a few times. This chain joins TRBV28 and TRBJ2-5; TRBD2 might be the D (7 bases). Trimming stripped 7 bases from V and 5 bases from J, with 17 bases between. The CDR3 contains 14 residues. CDR1 MDHEN and CDR2 SYDVKM come from the germline V gene. The CDR3 protein is CASTLRGGVETQYF. In DNA, the CDR3 is TGTGCCAGCACCCTGCGCGGGGGCGTGGAGACCCAGTACTTC.

V gene TRBV5-1 combines with J gene TRBJ2-5; 7 nucleotides agree with TRBD2. This CDR3 is 13 amino acids long. Trimming at V came to 4 bases and at J to 2 bases, leaving 2 bases not matched to a gene. The germline V gene encodes CDR1 SGHRS and CDR2 YFSETQ. CDR3 in DNA: TGCGCCAGCAGCCCGGGAGGACAAGAGACCCAGTACTTC. This translates into CASSPGGQETQYF.

V is TRBV19 and J is TRBJ2-3; 8 nucleotides agree with TRBD2. V was clipped by 5 bases and J by 1 base; unmatched bases: 8. The germline V gene encodes CDR1 LNHDA and CDR2 SQIVND (reference sequence). CDR3 length: 16 amino acids. The CDR3: CASSPRRGGRTDTQYF. The CDR3 DNA sequence: TGTGCCAGTAGTCCCCGTCGGGGGGGTCGCACAGATACGCAGTATTTT.